This is a list of T cell receptor beta chains from one sample in a study of spatial heterogeneity in lung cancer. TCRdb called the 5' RACE reads again in MiXCR, with one record for every CDR3 protein. The sample has around 100,000 distinct CDR3 sequences, nearly 4.5% seen once. The sequencing here drew on lung tumor tissue, taken at surgery. The receptors originated from a male donor with early-stage non-small cell lung cancer. CDR3s include the opening cysteine and the closing phenylalanine or tryptophan. Each record gives: D gene, clone size, V gene, J gene, CDR3 DNA, CDR3 protein. The D gene is left open where the match is weak. Rows may omit the clone size; those that give it use once, few, many or a size class.

D gene: .
clone size: many
V gene: TRBV14
J gene: TRBJ2-2
CDR3 DNA: TGTGCCAGCAGCCAAGTCTGGGGCACCGGGGAGCTGTTTTTT
CDR3 protein: CASSQVWGTGELFF

D gene: .
clone size: many
V gene: TRBV7-9
J gene: TRBJ2-2
CDR3 DNA: TGTGCCAGCAGCTTAGCCTTCACGAACACCGGGGAGCTGTTTTTT
CDR3 protein: CASSLAFTNTGELFF

D gene: .
clone size: .
V gene: TRBV6-5
J gene: TRBJ1-2
CDR3 DNA: TGTGCCAGCAGGGATCGGGGGTTTCGTGGCTACACCTTC
CDR3 protein: CASRDRGFRGYTF

D gene: .
clone size: .
V gene: TRBV5-1
J gene: TRBJ2-7
CDR3 DNA: TGCGCCAGCAGCTCCGCCGGGACCTTAGGGGCCGAGCAGTACTTC
CDR3 protein: CASSSAGTLGAEQYF

D gene: .
clone size: many
V gene: TRBV5-1
J gene: TRBJ1-1
CDR3 DNA: TGCGCCAGCAGCTTGGGACAGTTGGGATCGGAAGCTTTCTTT
CDR3 protein: CASSLGQLGSEAFF

D gene: .
clone size: many
V gene: TRBV28
J gene: TRBJ2-1
CDR3 DNA: TGTGCCAGCAGTTTACTAGGTTATCCCAATGAGCAGTTCTTC
CDR3 protein: CASSLLGYPNEQFF

D gene: TRBD1
clone size: many
V gene: TRBV6-2/TRBV6-3
J gene: TRBJ2-3
CDR3 DNA: TGTGCCAGCAGCCACGGCTACAGGGGGGGCACAGATACGCAGTATTTT
CDR3 protein: CASSHGYRGGTDTQYF

D gene: .
clone size: many
V gene: TRBV5-5
J gene: TRBJ1-4
CDR3 DNA: TGTGCCAGCAGCTTGGACGAAAAACTGTTTTTT
CDR3 protein: CASSLDEKLFF

D gene: .
clone size: many
V gene: TRBV9
J gene: TRBJ1-3
CDR3 DNA: TGTGCCAGCAGTCGTGACAGACCCAGAGACACCATATATTTT
CDR3 protein: CASSRDRPRDTIYF

D gene: TRBD2
clone size: .
V gene: TRBV12-3/TRBV12-4
J gene: TRBJ2-5
CDR3 DNA: TGTGCCAGCAGATACAGCGGGGTCGAGACCCAGTACTTC
CDR3 protein: CASRYSGVETQYF

D gene: .
clone size: many
V gene: TRBV6-5
J gene: TRBJ1-1
CDR3 DNA: TGTGCCAGCAGTGGGATCGGGATGAACACTGAAGCTTTCTTT
CDR3 protein: CASSGIGMNTEAFF

D gene: TRBD1
clone size: few
V gene: TRBV6-5
J gene: TRBJ2-5
CDR3 DNA: TGTGCCAGCAGCTCCCGGACAGGGGGCTCAGAGACCCAGTACTTC
CDR3 protein: CASSSRTGGSETQYF

D gene: .
clone size: many
V gene: TRBV10-3
J gene: TRBJ2-7
CDR3 DNA: TGTGCCATCAGTGAAAGCGGGCCCTCCTACGAGCAGTACTTC
CDR3 protein: CAISESGPSYEQYF

D gene: TRBD2
clone size: many
V gene: TRBV19
J gene: TRBJ2-3
CDR3 DNA: TGTGCCAGTAGTGCCGGACGACTTAGCGGGAGGGCCTTTTATCACACAGATACGCAGTATTTT
CDR3 protein: CASSAGRLSGRAFYHTDTQYF

D gene: TRBD1
clone size: many
V gene: TRBV28
J gene: TRBJ1-2
CDR3 DNA: TGTGCCAGCAGCCCCGAGGACAGGGAAAACTATGGCTACACCTTC
CDR3 protein: CASSPEDRENYGYTF

D gene: .
clone size: many
V gene: TRBV7-6
J gene: TRBJ2-7
CDR3 DNA: TGTGCCAGCAGCTTAGCACTAGGGAACCACGAGCAGTACTTC
CDR3 protein: CASSLALGNHEQYF

D gene: .
clone size: many
V gene: TRBV28
J gene: TRBJ1-1
CDR3 DNA: TGTGCCAGCAGTTTATCCGGTAGCGTCGGGAACACTGAAGCTTTCTTT
CDR3 protein: CASSLSGSVGNTEAFF

D gene: .
clone size: many
V gene: TRBV28
J gene: TRBJ2-3
CDR3 DNA: TGTGCCGTGACTGGTCGCACAGATACGCAGTATTTT
CDR3 protein: CAVTGRTDTQYF

D gene: .
clone size: many
V gene: TRBV9
J gene: TRBJ2-3
CDR3 DNA: TGTGCCAGCAGCGTTTCCCCAGGAGGTCTGGATACGCAGTATTTT
CDR3 protein: CASSVSPGGLDTQYF

D gene: .
clone size: .
V gene: TRBV28
J gene: TRBJ1-5
CDR3 DNA: TGTGCCAGCAGTTTAGATATAGGACAGTATCAGCCCCAGCATTTT
CDR3 protein: CASSLDIGQYQPQHF

D gene: TRBD1
clone size: many
V gene: TRBV28
J gene: TRBJ2-1
CDR3 DNA: TGTGCCAGCAGTCACGGACAGGCCACGTACAATGAGCAGTTCTTC
CDR3 protein: CASSHGQATYNEQFF

D gene: TRBD2
clone size: many
V gene: TRBV3-1
J gene: TRBJ2-2
CDR3 DNA: TGTGCCAGCAGCCTTCTAGCGGGGTCGAACACCGGGGAGCTGTTTTTT
CDR3 protein: CASSLLAGSNTGELFF

D gene: TRBD2
clone size: many
V gene: TRBV3-1
J gene: TRBJ2-1
CDR3 DNA: TGTGCCAGCAGCCATGGAGCGGGAGGGCCAAATGAGCAGTTCTTC
CDR3 protein: CASSHGAGGPNEQFF

D gene: .
clone size: .
V gene: TRBV20-1
J gene: TRBJ1-2
CDR3 DNA: TGCAGTGGGTACCCGCGAAAGAGCTACACCTTC
CDR3 protein: CSGYPRKSYTF

D gene: TRBD1
clone size: many
V gene: TRBV9
J gene: TRBJ2-7
CDR3 DNA: TGTGCCAGCAGCGCCCGAGGGGACAGGGGCTACGAGCAGTACTTC
CDR3 protein: CASSARGDRGYEQYF

D gene: TRBD2
clone size: many
V gene: TRBV27
J gene: TRBJ2-3
CDR3 DNA: TGTGCCAGCAGTCCTCTAGCGGGAGAAGATACGCAGTATTTT
CDR3 protein: CASSPLAGEDTQYF

D gene: .
clone size: many
V gene: TRBV4-1
J gene: TRBJ2-1
CDR3 DNA: TGCGCCAGCAGCCAAGGGAGGGGCCTGAATAGGGAGCAGTTCTTC
CDR3 protein: CASSQGRGLNREQFF

D gene: .
clone size: .
V gene: TRBV15
J gene: TRBJ2-4
CDR3 DNA: TGTGCCACCAGCATTCTACAGCTGTCGGATGAAAACATTCAGTACTTC
CDR3 protein: CATSILQLSDENIQYF

D gene: .
clone size: many
V gene: TRBV7-9
J gene: TRBJ2-1
CDR3 DNA: TGTGCCACCGCAAAGAGCTCCTACAATGAGCAGTTCTTC
CDR3 protein: CATAKSSYNEQFF

D gene: .
clone size: many
V gene: TRBV4-1
J gene: TRBJ1-5
CDR3 DNA: TGCGCCAGCAGCCAAGTATACGGGAATCAGCCCCAGCATTTT
CDR3 protein: CASSQVYGNQPQHF

D gene: .
clone size: many
V gene: TRBV7-9
J gene: TRBJ2-7
CDR3 DNA: TGTGCCAGCAGCTTAGACCTACCTGCCTACGAGCAGTACTTC
CDR3 protein: CASSLDLPAYEQYF

D gene: .
clone size: many
V gene: TRBV2
J gene: TRBJ1-4
CDR3 DNA: TGTGCCAGCAGGTCCGGGATGCGGGGGAAACTGTTTTTT
CDR3 protein: CASRSGMRGKLFF

D gene: .
clone size: .
V gene: TRBV5-6
J gene: TRBJ1-5
CDR3 DNA: TGTGCCAGCAGCTTCCAGGGCGACCAGCCCCAGCATTTT
CDR3 protein: CASSFQGDQPQHF

D gene: TRBD1
clone size: few
V gene: TRBV6-5
J gene: TRBJ2-7
CDR3 DNA: TGTGCCAGCAGTGGCAACCGGGACAGGGGGCGAGAGCAGTACTTC
CDR3 protein: CASSGNRDRGREQYF